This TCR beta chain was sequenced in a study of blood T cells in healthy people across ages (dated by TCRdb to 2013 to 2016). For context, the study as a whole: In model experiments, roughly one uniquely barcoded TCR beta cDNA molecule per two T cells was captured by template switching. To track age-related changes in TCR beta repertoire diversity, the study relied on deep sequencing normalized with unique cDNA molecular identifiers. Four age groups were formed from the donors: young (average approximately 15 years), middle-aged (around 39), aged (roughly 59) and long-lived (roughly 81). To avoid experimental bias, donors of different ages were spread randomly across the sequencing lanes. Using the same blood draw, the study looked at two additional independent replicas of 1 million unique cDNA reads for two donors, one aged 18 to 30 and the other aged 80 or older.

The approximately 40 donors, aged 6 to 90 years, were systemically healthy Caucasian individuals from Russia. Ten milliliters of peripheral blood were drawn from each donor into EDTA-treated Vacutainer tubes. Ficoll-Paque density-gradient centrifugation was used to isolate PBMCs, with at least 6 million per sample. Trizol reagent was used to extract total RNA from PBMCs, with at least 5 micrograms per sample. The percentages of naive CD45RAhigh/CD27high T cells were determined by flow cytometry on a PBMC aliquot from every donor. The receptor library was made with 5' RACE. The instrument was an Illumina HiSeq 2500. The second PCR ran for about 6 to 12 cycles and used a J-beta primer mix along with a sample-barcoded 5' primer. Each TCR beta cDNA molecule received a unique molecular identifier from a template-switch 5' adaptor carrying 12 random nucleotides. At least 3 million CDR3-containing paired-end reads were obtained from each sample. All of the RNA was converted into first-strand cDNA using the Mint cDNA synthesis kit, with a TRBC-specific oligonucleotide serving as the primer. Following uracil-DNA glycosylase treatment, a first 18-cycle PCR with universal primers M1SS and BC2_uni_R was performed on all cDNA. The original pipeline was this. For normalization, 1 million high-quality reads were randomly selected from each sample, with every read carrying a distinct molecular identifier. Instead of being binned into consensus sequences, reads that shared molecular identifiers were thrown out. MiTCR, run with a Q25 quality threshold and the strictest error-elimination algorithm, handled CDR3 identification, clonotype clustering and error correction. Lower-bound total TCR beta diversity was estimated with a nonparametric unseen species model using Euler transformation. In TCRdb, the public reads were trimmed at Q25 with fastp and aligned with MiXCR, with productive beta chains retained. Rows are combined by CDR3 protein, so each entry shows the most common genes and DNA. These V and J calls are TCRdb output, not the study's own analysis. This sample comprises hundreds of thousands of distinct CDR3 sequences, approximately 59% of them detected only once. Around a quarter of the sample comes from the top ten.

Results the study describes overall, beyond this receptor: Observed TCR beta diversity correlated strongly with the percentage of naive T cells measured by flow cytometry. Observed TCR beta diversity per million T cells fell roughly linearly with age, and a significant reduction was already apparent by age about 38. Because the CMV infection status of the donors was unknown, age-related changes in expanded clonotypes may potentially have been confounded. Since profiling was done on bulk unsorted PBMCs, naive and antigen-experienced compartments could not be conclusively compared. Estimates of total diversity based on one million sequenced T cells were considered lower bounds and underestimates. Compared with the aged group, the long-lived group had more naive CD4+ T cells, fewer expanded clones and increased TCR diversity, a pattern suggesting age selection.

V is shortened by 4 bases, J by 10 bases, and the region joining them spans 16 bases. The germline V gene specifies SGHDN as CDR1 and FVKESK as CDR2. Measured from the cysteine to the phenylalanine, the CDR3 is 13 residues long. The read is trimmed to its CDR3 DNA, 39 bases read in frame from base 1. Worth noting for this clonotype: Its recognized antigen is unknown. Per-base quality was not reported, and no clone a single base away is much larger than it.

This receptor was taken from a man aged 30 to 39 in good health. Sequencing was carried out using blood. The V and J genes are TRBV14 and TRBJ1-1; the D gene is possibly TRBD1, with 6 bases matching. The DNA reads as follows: TGTGCCAGCAGCCTTACAGGGTTCCTTGCAGCTTTCTTT. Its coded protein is CASSLTGFLAAFF.